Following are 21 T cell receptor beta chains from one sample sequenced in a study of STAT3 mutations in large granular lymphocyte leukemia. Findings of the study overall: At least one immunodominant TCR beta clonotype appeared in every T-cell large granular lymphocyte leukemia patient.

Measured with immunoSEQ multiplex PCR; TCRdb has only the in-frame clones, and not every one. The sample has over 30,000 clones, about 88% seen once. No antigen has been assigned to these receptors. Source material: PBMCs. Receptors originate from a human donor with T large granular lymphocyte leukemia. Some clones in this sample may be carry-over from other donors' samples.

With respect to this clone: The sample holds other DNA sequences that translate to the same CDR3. CDR3 loop: CASSRGQGSTEAFF. In nucleotides, the CDR3 is TGTGCCAGCAGCCGGGGACAGGGAAGCACTGAAGCTTTCTTT. This chain uses TRBV7-9 with TRBJ1-1; TRBD1 agrees at 9 bases. Germline trimming cut 5 bases from V and 4 bases from J; bases unmatched to any gene: 5. CDR1 SEHNR and CDR2 FQNEAQ come from the germline V gene (reference sequence). This CDR3 contains 14 residues. The full variable domain, with the rest looked up from reference TRBV7-9 and TRBJ1-1, is DTGVSQNPRHKITKRGQNVTFRCDPISEHNRLYWYRQTLGQGPEFLTYFQNEAQLEKSRLLSDRFSAERPKGSFSTLEIQRTEQGDSAMYLCASSRGQGSTEAFFGQGTRLTVV.

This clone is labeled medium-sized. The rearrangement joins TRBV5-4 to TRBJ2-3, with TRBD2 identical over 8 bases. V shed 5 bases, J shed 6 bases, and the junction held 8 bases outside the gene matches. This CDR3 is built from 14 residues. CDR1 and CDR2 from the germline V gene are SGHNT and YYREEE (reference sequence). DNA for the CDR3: TGTGCCAGCAGTCGAGCGGGGGCTATTGATACGCAGTATTTT. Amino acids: CASSRAGAIDTQYF.

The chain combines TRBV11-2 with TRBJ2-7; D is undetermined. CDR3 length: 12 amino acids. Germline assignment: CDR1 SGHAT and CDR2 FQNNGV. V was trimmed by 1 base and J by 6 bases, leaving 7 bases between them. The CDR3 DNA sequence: TGTGCCAGCAGCTTAGTCGGTCTCGAGCAGTACTTC. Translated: CASSLVGLEQYF.

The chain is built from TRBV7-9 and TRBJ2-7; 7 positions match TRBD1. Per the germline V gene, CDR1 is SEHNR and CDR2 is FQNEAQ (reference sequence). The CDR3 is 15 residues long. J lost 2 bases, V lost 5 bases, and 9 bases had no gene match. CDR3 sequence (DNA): TGTGCCAGCAGCACCCTTAGACAGGGACCCTACGAGCAGTACTTC. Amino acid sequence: CASSTLRQGPYEQYF.

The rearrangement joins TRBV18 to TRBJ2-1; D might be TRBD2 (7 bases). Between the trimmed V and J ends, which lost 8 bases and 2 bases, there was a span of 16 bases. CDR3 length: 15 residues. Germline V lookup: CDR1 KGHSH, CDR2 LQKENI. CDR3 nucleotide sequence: TGTGCCAGCAGCCGGGGGGCGACTACCTACAATGAGCAGTTCTTC. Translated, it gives CASSRGATTYNEQFF.

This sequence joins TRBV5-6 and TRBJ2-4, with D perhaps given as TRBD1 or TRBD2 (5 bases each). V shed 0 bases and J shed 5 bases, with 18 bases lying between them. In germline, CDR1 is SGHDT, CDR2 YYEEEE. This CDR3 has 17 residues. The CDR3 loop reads CASSLVLGARAENIQYF. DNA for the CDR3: TGTGCCAGCAGCTTGGTTCTCGGGGCGAGGGCCGAAAACATTCAGTACTTC.

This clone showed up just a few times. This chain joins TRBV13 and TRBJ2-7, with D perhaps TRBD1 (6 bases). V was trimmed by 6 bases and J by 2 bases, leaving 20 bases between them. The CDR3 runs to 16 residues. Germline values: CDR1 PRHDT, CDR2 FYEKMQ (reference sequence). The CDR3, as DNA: TGTGCCAGCAGTTCCCTGACAGGCTTACCCCCCTACGAGCAGTACTTC. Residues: CASSSLTGLPPYEQYF.

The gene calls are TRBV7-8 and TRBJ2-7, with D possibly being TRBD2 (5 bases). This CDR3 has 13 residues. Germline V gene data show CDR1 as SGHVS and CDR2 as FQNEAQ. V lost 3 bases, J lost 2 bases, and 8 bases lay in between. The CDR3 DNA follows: TGTGCCAGCAGCTTCGGGAATACCTACGAGCAGTACGTC. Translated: CASSFGNTYEQYV.

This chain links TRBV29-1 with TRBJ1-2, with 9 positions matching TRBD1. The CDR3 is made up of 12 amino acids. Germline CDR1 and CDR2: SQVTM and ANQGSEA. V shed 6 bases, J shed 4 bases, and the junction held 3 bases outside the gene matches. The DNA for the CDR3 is TGCAGCGTGCCGACAGGGGGCTATGGCTACACCTTC. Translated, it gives CSVPTGGYGYTF.

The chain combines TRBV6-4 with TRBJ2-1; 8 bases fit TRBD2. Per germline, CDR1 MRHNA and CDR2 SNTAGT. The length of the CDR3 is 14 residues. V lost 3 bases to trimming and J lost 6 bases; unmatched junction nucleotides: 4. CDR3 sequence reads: CASSDKAGGNEQFF. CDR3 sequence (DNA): TGTGCCAGCAGTGATAAGGCGGGGGGCAATGAGCAGTTCTTC.

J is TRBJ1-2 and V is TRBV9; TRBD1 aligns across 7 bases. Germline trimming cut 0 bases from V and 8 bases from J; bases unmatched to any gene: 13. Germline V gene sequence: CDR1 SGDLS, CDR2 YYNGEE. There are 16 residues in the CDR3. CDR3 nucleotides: TGTGCCAGCAGCGTAGGTAACAGGGGCGACCGTTGGGGCTACACCTTC. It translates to CASSVGNRGDRWGYTF.

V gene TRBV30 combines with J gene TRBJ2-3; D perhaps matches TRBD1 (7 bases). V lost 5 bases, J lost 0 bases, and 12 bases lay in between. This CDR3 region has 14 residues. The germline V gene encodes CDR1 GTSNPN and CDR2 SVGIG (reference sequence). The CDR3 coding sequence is TGTGCCTGGGGAGGGGGCCCTAGCACAGATACGCAGTATTTT. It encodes CAWGGGPSTDTQYF.

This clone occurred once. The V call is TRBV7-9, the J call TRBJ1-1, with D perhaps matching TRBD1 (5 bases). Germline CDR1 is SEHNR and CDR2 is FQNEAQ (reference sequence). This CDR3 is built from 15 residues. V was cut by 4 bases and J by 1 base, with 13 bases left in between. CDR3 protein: CASSSRGTANTEAFF. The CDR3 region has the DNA TGTGCCAGCAGCTCCCGCGGGACGGCGAACACTGAAGCTTTCTTT.

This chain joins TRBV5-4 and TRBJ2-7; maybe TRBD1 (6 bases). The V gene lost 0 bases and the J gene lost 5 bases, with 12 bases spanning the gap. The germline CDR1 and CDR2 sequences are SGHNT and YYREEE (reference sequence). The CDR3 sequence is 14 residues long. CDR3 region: CASSLEQGSDEQYF. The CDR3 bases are TGTGCCAGCAGCTTGGAACAGGGAAGCGACGAGCAGTACTTC. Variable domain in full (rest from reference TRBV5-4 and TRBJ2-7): ETGVTQSPTHLIKTRGQQVTLRCSSQSGHNTVSWYQQALGQGPQFIFQYYREEENGRGNFPPRFSGLQFPNYSSELNVNALELDDSALYLCASSLEQGSDEQYFGPGTRLTVT.

The CDR3 DNA is TGTGCCATCAGTGCAGGGACTAGCGGGGGGGCCTATGATACGCAGTATTTT. Amino acids: CAISAGTSGGAYDTQYF. This sequence joins TRBV10-3 and TRBJ2-3; 16 positions agree with TRBD2. The CDR3 loop spans 17 amino acids. Unmatched junction bases numbered 7, after V lost 4 bases and J lost 6 bases. CDR1 is ENHRY and CDR2 is SYGVKD in the germline V gene.

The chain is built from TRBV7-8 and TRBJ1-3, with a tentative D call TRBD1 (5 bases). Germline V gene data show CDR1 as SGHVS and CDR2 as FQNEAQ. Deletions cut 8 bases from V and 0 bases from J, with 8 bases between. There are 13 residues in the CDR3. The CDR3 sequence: CASGGRSGNTIYF. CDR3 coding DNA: TGTGCCAGCGGGGGACGCTCTGGAAACACCATATATTTT. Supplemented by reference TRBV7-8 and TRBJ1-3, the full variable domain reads GAGVSQSPRYKVAKRGQDVALRCDPISGHVSLFWYQQALGQGPEFLTYFQNEAQLDKSGLPSDRFFAERPEGSVSTLKIQRTQQEDSAVYLCASGGRSGNTIYFGEGSWLTVV.

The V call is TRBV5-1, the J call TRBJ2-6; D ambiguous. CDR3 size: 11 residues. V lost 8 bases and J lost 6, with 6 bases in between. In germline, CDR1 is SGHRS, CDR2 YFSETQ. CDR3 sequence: CASQEANVLTF. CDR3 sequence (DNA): TGCGCCAGTCAGGAGGCCAACGTCCTGACTTTC.

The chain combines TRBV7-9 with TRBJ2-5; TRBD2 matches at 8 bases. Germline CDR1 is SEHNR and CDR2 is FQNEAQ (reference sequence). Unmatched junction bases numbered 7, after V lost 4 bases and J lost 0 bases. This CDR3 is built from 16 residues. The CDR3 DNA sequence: TGTGCCAGCAGCTCCCCTAGCGGGCGAAACCAAGAGACCCAGTACTTC. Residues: CASSSPSGRNQETQYF.

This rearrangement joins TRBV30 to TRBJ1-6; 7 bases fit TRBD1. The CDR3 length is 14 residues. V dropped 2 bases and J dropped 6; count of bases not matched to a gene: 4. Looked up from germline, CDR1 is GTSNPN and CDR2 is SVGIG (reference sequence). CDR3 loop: CAWSQGTVNSPLHF. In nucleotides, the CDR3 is TGTGCCTGGAGTCAAGGGACAGTTAATTCACCCCTCCACTTT.

This CDR3 is CASSQEGTSYGYTF. Here the CDR3 DNA reads TGCGCCAGCAGCCAAGAGGGAACGAGCTATGGCTACACCTTC. The chain employs TRBV4-1 and TRBJ1-2; D is undetermined. Deletions cut 0 bases from V and 4 bases from J, with 9 bases between. Germline CDR1 reads MGHRA; CDR2 reads YSYEKL. This CDR3 is 14 amino acids long.

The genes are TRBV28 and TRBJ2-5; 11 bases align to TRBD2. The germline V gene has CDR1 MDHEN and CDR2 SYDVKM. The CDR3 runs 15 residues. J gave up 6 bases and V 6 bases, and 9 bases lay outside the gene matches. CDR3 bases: TGTGCCAGCAGGAGGGGTAGCGGGGGGGCGAAGACCCAGTACTTC. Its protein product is CASRRGSGGAKTQYF.